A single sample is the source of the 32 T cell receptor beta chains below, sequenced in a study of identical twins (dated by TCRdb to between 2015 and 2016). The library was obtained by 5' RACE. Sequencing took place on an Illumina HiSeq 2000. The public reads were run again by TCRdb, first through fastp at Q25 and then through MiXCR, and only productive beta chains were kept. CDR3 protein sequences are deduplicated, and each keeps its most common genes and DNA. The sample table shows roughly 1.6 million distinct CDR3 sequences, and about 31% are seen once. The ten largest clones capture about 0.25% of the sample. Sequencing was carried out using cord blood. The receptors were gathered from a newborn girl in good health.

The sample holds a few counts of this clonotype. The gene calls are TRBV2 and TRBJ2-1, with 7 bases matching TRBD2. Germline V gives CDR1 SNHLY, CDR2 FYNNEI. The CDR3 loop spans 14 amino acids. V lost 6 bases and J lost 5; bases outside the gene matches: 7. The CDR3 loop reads CASRASGGNNEQFF. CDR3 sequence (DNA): TGTGCCAGCAGGGCTAGCGGTGGAAACAATGAGCAGTTCTTC.

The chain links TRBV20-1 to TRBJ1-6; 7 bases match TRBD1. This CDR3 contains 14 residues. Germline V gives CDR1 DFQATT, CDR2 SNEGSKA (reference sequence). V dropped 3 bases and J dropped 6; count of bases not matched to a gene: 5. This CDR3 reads CSASAGTVNSPLHF. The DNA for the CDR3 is TGCAGTGCTAGTGCCGGGACAGTTAATTCACCCCTCCACTTT.

CDR3 bases: TGTGCCAGCAGCTTAGTGGCGACTAGCGGGGGGACCTACAATGAGCAGTTCTTC. This codes for CASSLVATSGGTYNEQFF. The chain joins TRBV11-2 to TRBJ2-1, with TRBD2 matching over 13 bases. This CDR3 contains 18 residues. V lost 1 base, J lost 2 bases, and 5 bases stayed unmatched. Germline lookup yields CDR1 SGHAT and CDR2 FQNNGV. Full variable domain (outside the CDR3, taken from reference TRBV11-2 and TRBJ2-1): EAGVAQSPRYKIIEKRQSVAFWCNPISGHATLYWYQQILGQGPKLLIQFQNNGVVDDSQLPKDRFSAERLKGVDSTLKIQPAKLEDSAVYLCASSLVATSGGTYNEQFFGPGTRLTVL.

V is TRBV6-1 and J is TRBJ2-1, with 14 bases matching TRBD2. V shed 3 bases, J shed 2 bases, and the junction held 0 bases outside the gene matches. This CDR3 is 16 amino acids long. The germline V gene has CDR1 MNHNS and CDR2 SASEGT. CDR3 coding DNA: TGTGCCAGCAGTGAGGGACTAGCGGGGGCCTACAATGAGCAGTTCTTC. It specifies CASSEGLAGAYNEQFF.

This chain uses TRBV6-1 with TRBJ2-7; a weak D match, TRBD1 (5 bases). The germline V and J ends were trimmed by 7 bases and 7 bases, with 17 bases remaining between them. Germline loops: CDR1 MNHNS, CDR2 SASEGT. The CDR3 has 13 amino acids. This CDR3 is CASTVQGKGEQYF. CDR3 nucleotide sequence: TGTGCCAGCACTGTCCAGGGTAAAGGTGAGCAGTACTTC.

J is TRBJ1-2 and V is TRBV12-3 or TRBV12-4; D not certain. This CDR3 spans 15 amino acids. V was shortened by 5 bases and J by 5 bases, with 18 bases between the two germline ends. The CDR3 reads CASSPPAGRSYGYTF. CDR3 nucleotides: TGTGCCAGCAGTCCACCAGCGGGCAGATCATATGGCTACACCTTC.

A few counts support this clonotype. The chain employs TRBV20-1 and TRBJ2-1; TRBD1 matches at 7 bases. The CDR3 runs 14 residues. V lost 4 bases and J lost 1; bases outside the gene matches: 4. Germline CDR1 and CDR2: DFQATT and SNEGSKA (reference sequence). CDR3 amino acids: CSAKGTASYNEQFF. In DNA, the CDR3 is TGCAGTGCTAAAGGGACAGCTTCCTACAATGAGCAGTTCTTC.

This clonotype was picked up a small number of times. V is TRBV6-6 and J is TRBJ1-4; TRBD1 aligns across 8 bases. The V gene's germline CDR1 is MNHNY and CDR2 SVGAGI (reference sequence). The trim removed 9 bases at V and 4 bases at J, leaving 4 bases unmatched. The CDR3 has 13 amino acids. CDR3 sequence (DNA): TGTGCCAGTTGGACAGGGCTTAATGAAAAACTGTTTTTT. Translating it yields CASWTGLNEKLFF.

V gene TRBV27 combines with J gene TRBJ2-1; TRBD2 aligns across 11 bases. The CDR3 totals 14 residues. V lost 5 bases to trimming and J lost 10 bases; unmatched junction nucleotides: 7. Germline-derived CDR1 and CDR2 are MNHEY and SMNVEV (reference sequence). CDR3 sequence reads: CASSRGTSGYEQFF. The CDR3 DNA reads TGTGCCAGCAGTAGGGGGACTAGCGGCTACGAGCAGTTCTTC.

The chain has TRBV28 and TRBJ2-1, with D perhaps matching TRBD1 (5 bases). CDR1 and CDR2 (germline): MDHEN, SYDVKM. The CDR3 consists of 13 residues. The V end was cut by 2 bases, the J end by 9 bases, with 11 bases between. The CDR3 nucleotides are TGTGCCAGCAGTTTACCGACAGTGAGTGAGCAGTTCTTC. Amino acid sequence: CASSLPTVSEQFF.

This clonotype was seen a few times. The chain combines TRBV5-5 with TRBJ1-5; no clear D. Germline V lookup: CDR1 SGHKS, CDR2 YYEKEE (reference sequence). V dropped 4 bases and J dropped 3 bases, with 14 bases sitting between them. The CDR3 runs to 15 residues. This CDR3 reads CASSPRVSNNQPQHF. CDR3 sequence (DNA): TGTGCCAGCAGCCCGCGGGTGTCCAACAATCAGCCCCAGCATTTT.

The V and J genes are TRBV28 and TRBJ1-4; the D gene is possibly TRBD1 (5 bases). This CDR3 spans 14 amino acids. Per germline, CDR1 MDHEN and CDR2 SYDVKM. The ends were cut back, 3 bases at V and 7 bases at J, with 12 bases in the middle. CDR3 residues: CASSFQGRGEKLFF. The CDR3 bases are TGTGCCAGCAGTTTCCAGGGAAGGGGTGAAAAACTGTTTTTT.

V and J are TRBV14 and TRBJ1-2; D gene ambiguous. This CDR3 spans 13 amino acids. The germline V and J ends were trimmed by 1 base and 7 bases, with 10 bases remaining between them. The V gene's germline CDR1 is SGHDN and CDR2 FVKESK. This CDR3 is CASSQVSQGGYTF. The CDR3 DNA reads TGTGCCAGCAGCCAAGTTTCCCAAGGTGGCTACACCTTC. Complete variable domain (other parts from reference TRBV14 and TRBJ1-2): EAGVTQFPSHSVIEKGQTVTLRCDPISGHDNLYWYRRVMGKEIKFLLHFVKESKQDESGMPNNRFLAERTGGTYSTLKVQPAELEDSGVYFCASSQVSQGGYTFGSGTRLTVV.

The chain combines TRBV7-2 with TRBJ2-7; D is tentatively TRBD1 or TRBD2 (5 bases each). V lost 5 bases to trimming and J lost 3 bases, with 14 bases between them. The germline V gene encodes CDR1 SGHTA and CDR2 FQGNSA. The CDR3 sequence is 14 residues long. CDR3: CASSKGTVGYEQYF. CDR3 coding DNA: TGTGCCAGCAGCAAAGGGACGGTTGGCTACGAGCAGTACTTC.

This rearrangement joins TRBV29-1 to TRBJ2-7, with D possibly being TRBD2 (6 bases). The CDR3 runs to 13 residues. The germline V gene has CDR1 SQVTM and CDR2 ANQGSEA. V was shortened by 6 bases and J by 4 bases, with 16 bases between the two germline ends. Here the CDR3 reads CSVGGDGRYEQYF. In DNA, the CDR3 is TGCAGCGTCGGAGGGGACGGTAGGTACGAGCAGTACTTC.

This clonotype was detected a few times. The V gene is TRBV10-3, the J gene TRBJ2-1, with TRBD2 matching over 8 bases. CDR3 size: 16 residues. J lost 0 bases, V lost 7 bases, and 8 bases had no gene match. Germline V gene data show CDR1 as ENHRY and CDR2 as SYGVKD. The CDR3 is CAITGAGGSSYNEQFF. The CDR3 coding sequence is TGTGCCATCACGGGGGCGGGGGGTAGCTCCTACAATGAGCAGTTCTTC.

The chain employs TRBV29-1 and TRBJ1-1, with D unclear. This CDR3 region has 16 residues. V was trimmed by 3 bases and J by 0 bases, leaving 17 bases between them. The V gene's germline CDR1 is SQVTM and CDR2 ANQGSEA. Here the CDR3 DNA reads TGCAGCGTTGACGGCCAGTATACATTTATGAACACTGAAGCTTTCTTT. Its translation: CSVDGQYTFMNTEAFF.

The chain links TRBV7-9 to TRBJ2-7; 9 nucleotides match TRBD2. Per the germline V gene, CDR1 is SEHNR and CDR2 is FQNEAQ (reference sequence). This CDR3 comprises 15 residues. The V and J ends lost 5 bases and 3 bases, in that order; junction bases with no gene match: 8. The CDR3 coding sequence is TGTGCCAGCAGCCTCGGCGCGGGAGGGGGCTACGAGCAGTACTTC. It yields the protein CASSLGAGGGYEQYF.

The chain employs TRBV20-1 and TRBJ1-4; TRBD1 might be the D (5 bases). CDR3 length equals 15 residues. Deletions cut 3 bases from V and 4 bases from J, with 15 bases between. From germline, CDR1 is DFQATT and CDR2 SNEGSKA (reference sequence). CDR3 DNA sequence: TGCAGTGCTAGCCCAGACAGCGCCGGTAATGAAAAACTGTTTTTT. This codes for CSASPDSAGNEKLFF.

The CDR3 here is CSARDPRDVQPQHF. The CDR3 region has the DNA TGCAGTGCTAGAGATCCCAGGGATGTCCAGCCCCAGCATTTT. The chain joins TRBV20-1 to TRBJ1-5, with a tentative D call TRBD1 (5 bases). Germline V CDR1 and CDR2: DFQATT, SNEGSKA (reference sequence). The CDR3 covers 14 residues. V lost 0 bases and J 7 bases, leaving 13 bases between the germline ends.

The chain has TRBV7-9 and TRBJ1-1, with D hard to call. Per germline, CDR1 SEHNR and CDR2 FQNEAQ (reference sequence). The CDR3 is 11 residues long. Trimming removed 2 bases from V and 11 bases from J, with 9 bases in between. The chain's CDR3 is CASSLPIRAFF. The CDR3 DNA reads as TGTGCCAGCAGCTTACCCATACGGGCTTTCTTT. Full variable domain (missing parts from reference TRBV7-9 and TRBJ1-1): DTGVSQNPRHKITKRGQNVTFRCDPISEHNRLYWYRQTLGQGPEFLTYFQNEAQLEKSRLLSDRFSAERPKGSFSTLEIQRTEQGDSAMYLCASSLPIRAFFGQGTRLTVV.

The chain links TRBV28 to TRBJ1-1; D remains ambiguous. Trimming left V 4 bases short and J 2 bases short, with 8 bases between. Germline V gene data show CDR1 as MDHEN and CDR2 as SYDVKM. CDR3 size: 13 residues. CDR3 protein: CASSSILNTEAFF. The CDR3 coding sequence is TGTGCCAGCAGTTCCATCTTAAACACTGAAGCTTTCTTT.

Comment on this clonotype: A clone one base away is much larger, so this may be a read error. CDR3 protein: CASSLPGVQPQHF. CDR3 in DNA: TGTGCCAGCAGTCTCCCAGGGGTTCAGCCCCAGCATTTT. The chain employs TRBV6-2 or TRBV6-3 and TRBJ1-5, with a possible D match to TRBD1 (6 bases). Trimming took off 5 bases at V and 6 bases at J, with 11 bases between the two ends. This CDR3 is built from 13 residues. Germline V gene data show CDR1 as MNHEY and CDR2 as SVGEGT.

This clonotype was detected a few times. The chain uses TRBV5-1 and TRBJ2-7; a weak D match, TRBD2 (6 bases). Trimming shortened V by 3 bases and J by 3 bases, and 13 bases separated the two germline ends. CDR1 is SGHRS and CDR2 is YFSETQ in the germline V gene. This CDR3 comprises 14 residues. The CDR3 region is CASSSHKEGYEQYF. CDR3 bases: TGCGCCAGCAGCTCCCACAAGGAGGGCTACGAGCAGTACTTC.

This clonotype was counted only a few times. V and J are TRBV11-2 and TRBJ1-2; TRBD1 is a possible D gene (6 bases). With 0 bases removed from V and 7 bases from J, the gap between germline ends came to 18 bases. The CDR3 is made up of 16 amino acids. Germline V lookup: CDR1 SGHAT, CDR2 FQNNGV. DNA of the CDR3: TGTGCCAGCAGCTTAGAGCTGCGTACAGGGAGAGGTGGCTACACCTTC. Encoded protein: CASSLELRTGRGGYTF. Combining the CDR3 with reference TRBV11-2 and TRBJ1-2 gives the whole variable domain EAGVAQSPRYKIIEKRQSVAFWCNPISGHATLYWYQQILGQGPKLLIQFQNNGVVDDSQLPKDRFSAERLKGVDSTLKIQPAKLEDSAVYLCASSLELRTGRGGYTFGSGTRLTVV.

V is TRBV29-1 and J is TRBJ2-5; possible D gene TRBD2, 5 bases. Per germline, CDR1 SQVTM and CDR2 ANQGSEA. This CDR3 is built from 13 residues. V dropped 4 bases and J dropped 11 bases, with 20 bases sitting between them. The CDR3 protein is CSVGERRTNEQYF. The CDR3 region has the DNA TGCAGCGTTGGCGAGCGGAGGACGAATGAGCAGTACTTC.

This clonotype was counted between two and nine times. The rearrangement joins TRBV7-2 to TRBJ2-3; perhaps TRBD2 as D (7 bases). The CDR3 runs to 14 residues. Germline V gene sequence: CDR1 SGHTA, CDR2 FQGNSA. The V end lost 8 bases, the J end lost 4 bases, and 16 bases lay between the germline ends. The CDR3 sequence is CASVLGGGADTQYF. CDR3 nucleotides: TGTGCCAGCGTCCTCGGAGGGGGGGCAGATACGCAGTATTTT.

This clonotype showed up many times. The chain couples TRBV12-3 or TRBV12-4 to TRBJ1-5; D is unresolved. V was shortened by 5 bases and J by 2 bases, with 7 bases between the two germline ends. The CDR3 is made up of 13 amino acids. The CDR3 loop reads CASSRTGNQPQHF. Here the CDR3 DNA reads TGTGCCAGCAGTCGGACGGGCAATCAGCCCCAGCATTTT.

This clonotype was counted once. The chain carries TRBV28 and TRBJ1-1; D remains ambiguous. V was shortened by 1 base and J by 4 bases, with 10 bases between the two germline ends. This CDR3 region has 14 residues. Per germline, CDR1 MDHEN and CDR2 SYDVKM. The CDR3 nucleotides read TGTGCCAGCAGTTTATTGGCCGTGGGCACTGAAGCTTTCTTT. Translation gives CASSLLAVGTEAFF.

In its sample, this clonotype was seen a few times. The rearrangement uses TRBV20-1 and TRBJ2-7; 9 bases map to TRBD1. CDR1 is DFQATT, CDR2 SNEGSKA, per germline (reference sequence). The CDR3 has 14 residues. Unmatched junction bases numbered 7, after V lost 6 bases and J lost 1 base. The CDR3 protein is CSAWGQGGSYEQYF. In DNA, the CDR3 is TGCAGTGCCTGGGGACAGGGCGGGTCCTACGAGCAGTACTTC.

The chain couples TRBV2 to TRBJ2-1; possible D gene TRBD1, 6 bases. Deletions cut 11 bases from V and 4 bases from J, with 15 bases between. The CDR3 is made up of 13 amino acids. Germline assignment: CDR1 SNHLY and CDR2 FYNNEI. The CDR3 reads CACWGLAYNEQFF. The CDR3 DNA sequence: TGTGCCTGCTGGGGGCTAGCTTACAATGAGCAGTTCTTC.

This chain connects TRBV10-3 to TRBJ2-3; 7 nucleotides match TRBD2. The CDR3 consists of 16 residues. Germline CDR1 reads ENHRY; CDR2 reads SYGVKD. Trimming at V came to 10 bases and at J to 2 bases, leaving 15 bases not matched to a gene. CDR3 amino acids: CASGRLAEPYTDTQYF. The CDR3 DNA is TGTGCCAGTGGACGGCTAGCGGAACCTTACACAGATACGCAGTATTTT.